A single sample is the source of the 30 T cell receptor beta chains below, sequenced in a study of T cell repertoires in ileal Crohn's disease. Produced via immunoSEQ multiplex PCR; TCRdb's table is partial and in-frame only. The sample lists about 7,200 clones; 72% were seen once. Time point noted: neoterminal ileum biopsy at postoperative endoscopy, about 6 months after surgery. The specimen was ileal tissue. These receptors were obtained from an adult with Crohn's disease.

This clone was detected once. This CDR3 reads CASNLLGDTGELFF. CDR3 DNA: TGCGCCAGCAATTTGCTAGGGGACACCGGGGAGCTGTTTTTT. The chain combines TRBV10-2 with TRBJ2-2; D is perhaps TRBD1 (5 bases). V dropped 7 bases and J dropped 3 bases, with 12 bases sitting between them. The CDR3 is 14 amino acids. Per the germline V gene, CDR1 is WSHSY and CDR2 is SAAADI.

The chain joins TRBV5-1 to TRBJ1-2; 8 bases are shared with TRBD1. Trimming cost V 8 bases and J 5 bases; bases outside gene matches: 14. Looked up from germline, CDR1 is SGHRS and CDR2 is YFSETQ. The CDR3 is 15 amino acids. CDR3 DNA: TGCGCCAGTAGTCTGAAGACAGGGGTACTATATGGCTACACCTTC. Its protein is CASSLKTGVLYGYTF.

The chain joins TRBV18 to TRBJ1-1; 10 bases are shared with TRBD1. Germline V CDR1 and CDR2: KGHSH, LQKENI. Germline trimming cut 6 bases from V and 7 bases from J; bases unmatched to any gene: 8. This CDR3 is built from 14 residues. The CDR3 DNA follows: TGTGCCAGCTCCCGACAGGGGGCTTTGGTTGAAGCTTTCTTT. Residues: CASSRQGALVEAFF.

The chain uses TRBV12-5 and TRBJ2-2, with D unclear. Germline lookup yields CDR1 LGHNT and CDR2 FRNRAP. V was clipped by 1 base and J by 5 bases, with 5 bases between them. The CDR3 length is 13 residues. CDR3 residues: CASGLAFTGELFF. CDR3 in DNA: TGTGCTAGTGGTTTGGCCTTTACCGGGGAGCTGTTTTTT.

This clone has only a few counts. This rearrangement joins TRBV28 to TRBJ2-7, with D perhaps TRBD2 (6 bases). Germline-derived CDR1 and CDR2 are MDHEN and SYDVKM. Deletions cut 7 bases from V and 5 bases from J, with 15 bases between. CDR3 length equals 13 residues. The CDR3 DNA follows: TGTGCCAGCACCCCGGGGCGGGGTGACGAGCAGTACTTC. Translated, it gives CASTPGRGDEQYF.

CDR3: CASSSLAGEGETQYF. The CDR3 bases are TGTGCCAGCAGCTCCCTAGCGGGGGAGGGAGAGACCCAGTACTTC. The J gene is TRBJ2-5, the V gene TRBV11-2; 10 positions agree with TRBD2. The J segment lost 4 bases and the V segment lost 4 bases, leaving 6 bases of the junction unmatched. The CDR3 loop spans 15 amino acids. CDR1 is SGHAT, CDR2 FQNNGV, per germline.

V is TRBV2 and J is TRBJ1-3, with D unresolved. Trimming shortened V by 2 bases and J by 4 bases, and 9 bases separated the two germline ends. The CDR3 contains 14 residues. Germline CDR1 SNHLY, CDR2 FYNNEI. DNA of the CDR3: TGTGCCAGCAGTGAATCCGTGGCCGGAAACACCATATATTTT. It yields the protein CASSESVAGNTIYF.

This clone was detected only once. The genes are TRBV6-5 and TRBJ2-3; TRBD2 might be the D (5 bases). Trimming stripped 5 bases from V and 5 bases from J, with 14 bases between. This CDR3 region has 14 residues. The germline V gene encodes CDR1 MNHEY and CDR2 SVGAGI. CDR3 DNA: TGTGCCAGCAGTCCATATTTAGAGGGAGATACGCAGTATTTT. Residues: CASSPYLEGDTQYF.

The chain combines TRBV29-1 with TRBJ1-1; weak D call: TRBD1 (6 bases). Trimming took 1 base from V and 0 from J, leaving 15 bases between them. Germline CDR1 SQVTM, CDR2 ANQGSEA. The CDR3 is 16 residues long. The CDR3 spells CSVEGGRTALNTEAFF. In DNA, the CDR3 is TGCAGCGTTGAAGGGGGTAGGACAGCACTGAACACTGAAGCTTTCTTT.

V and J are TRBV4-1 and TRBJ2-3, with 8 nucleotides matching TRBD1. CDR1 and CDR2 from the germline V gene are MGHRA and YSYEKL. V lost 2 bases and J lost 3; bases outside the gene matches: 10. The length of the CDR3 is 17 residues. CDR3 DNA sequence: TGCGCCAGCAGCCAAACCCTGACAGGGGCTGGGACAGATACGCAGTATTTT. Protein: CASSQTLTGAGTDTQYF.

The chain employs TRBV7-2 and TRBJ2-3, with 7 bases that match TRBD2. Germline V lookup: CDR1 SGHTA, CDR2 FQGNSA. Trimming at V came to 5 bases and at J to 8 bases, leaving 7 bases not matched to a gene. CDR3 size: 13 residues. This CDR3 is CASSPSIAGTQYF. For the CDR3, the DNA is TGTGCCAGCAGCCCCTCAATAGCGGGTACGCAGTATTTT.

V is TRBV27 and J is TRBJ2-5; 9 bases are shared with TRBD1. The end of the DNA is better explained by TRBJ2-7, so the J call may be wrong. The CDR3 runs 15 residues. The germline V gene has CDR1 MNHEY and CDR2 SMNVEV (reference sequence). The CDR3: CASSGPGQGLGEQYF. For the CDR3, the DNA is TGTGCCAGCAGTGGACCGGGACAGGGATTGGGCGAGCAGTACTTC.

The chain has TRBV7-9 and TRBJ2-2; 8 nucleotides match TRBD1. Trimming removed 5 bases from V and 6 bases from J; junction bases left unmatched: 5. CDR3 length equals 14 residues. Germline values: CDR1 SEHNR, CDR2 FQNEAQ (reference sequence). The CDR3 DNA reads TGTGCCAGCAGCGTCAGGGGGCACGCCGGGGAGCTGTTTTTT. It yields the protein CASSVRGHAGELFF.

This CDR3 reads CASSALGTSGTGAQETQYF. In DNA, the CDR3 is TGTGCCAGCAGCGCCCTAGGGACTAGCGGGACTGGGGCCCAAGAGACCCAGTACTTC. The chain recombines TRBV9 with TRBJ2-5, with 13 positions matching TRBD2. The ends lost 3 bases at V and 1 base at J; junction bases unmatched: 12. The germline V gene encodes CDR1 SGDLS and CDR2 YYNGEE. This CDR3 is built from 19 residues.

There are a few counts of this clone. The V and J genes are TRBV7-3 and TRBJ2-7; D is perhaps TRBD2 (6 bases). V was trimmed by 4 bases and J by 7 bases, leaving 8 bases between them. The CDR3 is 11 residues long. CDR1 and CDR2 (germline): SGHTA, FQGTGA. CDR3 nucleotides: TGTGCCAGCAGCTCGGGGGAAGAGCAGTACTTC. Amino acid sequence: CASSSGEEQYF.

DNA of the CDR3: TGTGCTAGTGGTCTAGGACAGTCGTCAGCCCTAGCCAAAAACATTCAGTACTTC. Amino acids: CASGLGQSSALAKNIQYF. The V gene is TRBV12-5, the J gene TRBJ2-4; weak D call: TRBD1 (6 bases). The CDR3 is made up of 18 amino acids. V dropped 5 bases and J dropped 0 bases, with 20 bases sitting between them. CDR1 LGHNT and CDR2 FRNRAP come from the germline V gene.

The chain joins TRBV5-1 to TRBJ1-1; maybe TRBD1 (6 bases). V gave up 2 bases and J gave up 4 bases, with 12 bases separating them. Germline V gives CDR1 SGHRS, CDR2 YFSETQ. This CDR3 spans 14 amino acids. The CDR3 region is CASSLQGLGTEAFF. CDR3 nucleotides: TGCGCCAGCAGCTTACAGGGTTTGGGCACTGAAGCTTTCTTT. Drawing the rest from reference TRBV5-1 and TRBJ1-1, the complete variable domain is KAGVTQTPRYLIKTRGQQVTLSCSPISGHRSVSWYQQTPGQGLQFLFEYFSETQRNKGNFPGRFSGRQFSNSRSEMNVSTLELGDSALYLCASSLQGLGTEAFFGQGTRLTVV.

V gene TRBV6-5 combines with J gene TRBJ2-5; D is possibly TRBD1 (5 bases). V gave up 0 bases and J gave up 0 bases, with 11 bases separating them. The CDR3 spans 16 residues. CDR1 is MNHEY and CDR2 is SVGAGI in the germline V gene. CDR3 amino acids: CASSYSTAPNQETQYF. CDR3 sequence (DNA): TGTGCCAGCAGTTACTCGACAGCCCCGAACCAAGAGACCCAGTACTTC.

The V call is TRBV19, the J call TRBJ1-1; D gene ambiguous. The germline gives CDR1 LNHDA, CDR2 SQIVND (reference sequence). With 7 bases removed from V and 0 bases from J, the gap between germline ends came to 9 bases. This CDR3 has 13 residues. In DNA form, the CDR3 reads TGTGCCAGTACCGTAAACTTGAACACTGAAGCTTTCTTT. Its translation is CASTVNLNTEAFF.

J is TRBJ2-6 and V is TRBV2; a weak D match, TRBD2 (5 bases). Trimming took 10 bases from V and 0 from J, leaving 10 bases between them. The germline CDR1 and CDR2 sequences are SNHLY and FYNNEI. CDR3 length equals 14 residues. For the CDR3, the DNA is TGTGCCACCGGGGTGGTCTCTGGGGCCAACGTCCTGACTTTC. Translating gives CATGVVSGANVLTF. Looking up the rest from reference TRBV2 and TRBJ2-6 gives the full variable domain: EPEVTQTPSHQVTQMGQEVILRCVPISNHLYFYWYRQILGQKVEFLVSFYNNEISEKSEIFDDQFSVERPDGSNFTLKIRSTKLEDSAMYFCATGVVSGANVLTFGAGSRLTVL.

On this clone: The germline gene is not matched at one end of the junction; a read error may be the cause. The rearrangement joins TRBV6-5 to TRBJ2-7; TRBD1 agrees at 8 bases. The length of the CDR3 is 16 residues. CDR1 MNHEY and CDR2 SVGAGI come from the germline V gene. In DNA form, the CDR3 reads TGTGCCAACAGTTCCCCGCGGACAGGGTCGCGGAACGAGCAGTACTTC. Translation: CANSSPRTGSRNEQYF.

CDR3 nucleotides: TGTGCCGGGGGGGGACAGGGCCATTCACCCCTCCACTTT. Protein product: CAGGGQGHSPLHF. The chain joins TRBV30 to TRBJ1-6, with 9 nucleotides matching TRBD1. There are 13 residues in the CDR3. Germline V gives CDR1 GTSNPN, CDR2 SVGIG (reference sequence). The V segment lost 8 bases and the J segment 8 bases; nucleotides outside the gene matches: 7.

The V call is TRBV25-1, the J call TRBJ1-1, with D possibly TRBD1 on 5 matching bases. The V and J ends lost 6 bases and 6 bases respectively, with 17 bases between them. CDR3 length: 14 residues. Looked up from germline, CDR1 is MGHDK and CDR2 is SYGVNS. DNA of the CDR3: TGTGCCAGCAGAATAGGAGGGGTAGGGGCTGAAGCTTTCTTT. Translated, it gives CASRIGGVGAEAFF. The complete variable domain, with remaining parts taken from reference TRBV25-1 and TRBJ1-1, reads EADIYQTPRYLVIGTGKKITLECSQTMGHDKMYWYQQDPGMELHLIHYSYGVNSTEKGDLSSESTVSRIRTEHFPLTLESARPSHTSQYLCASRIGGVGAEAFFGQGTRLTVV.

Comments on this clone: This sample includes further DNA sequences coding for the same CDR3. The gene calls are TRBV19 and TRBJ1-6; D is unclear. V was trimmed by 7 bases and J by 5 bases, leaving 9 bases between them. Germline values: CDR1 LNHDA, CDR2 SQIVND (reference sequence). The CDR3 covers 13 residues. The CDR3 protein is CASTQFDNSPLHF. The CDR3 DNA sequence: TGTGCCAGTACACAATTTGATAATTCACCCCTCCACTTT.

V gene TRBV2 combines with J gene TRBJ2-1, with 11 bases matching TRBD2. CDR3 size: 15 residues. CDR1 is SNHLY, CDR2 FYNNEI, per germline. V lost 5 bases to trimming and J lost 7 bases; unmatched junction nucleotides: 7. CDR3 nucleotide sequence: TGTGCCAGCAGTTTCTTAGCGGGAGGGGCTAATGAGCAGTTCTTC. Protein: CASSFLAGGANEQFF.

The V and J genes are TRBV28 and TRBJ2-7; perhaps TRBD2 as D (6 bases). The V and J ends lost 3 bases and 6 bases respectively, with 15 bases between them. CDR1 is MDHEN and CDR2 is SYDVKM in the germline V gene. This CDR3 comprises 14 residues. The CDR3 region is CASSFSGRLSEQYF. The CDR3 DNA reads TGTGCCAGCAGTTTTTCCGGGAGACTATCCGAGCAGTACTTC.

The chain couples TRBV14 to TRBJ2-1, with 12 bases lining up with TRBD2. The V gene end was trimmed by 4 bases and the J gene end by 4 bases; junction bases not matched to a gene: 5. This CDR3 is built from 16 residues. The germline V gene encodes CDR1 SGHDN and CDR2 FVKESK. CDR3 sequence: CASSLLAGGAYNEQFF. CDR3 bases: TGTGCCAGCAGCCTCCTAGCGGGAGGGGCGTACAATGAGCAGTTCTTC.

The V gene is TRBV18, the J gene TRBJ2-2; 8 nucleotides align to TRBD2. Per the germline V gene, CDR1 is KGHSH and CDR2 is LQKENI. The CDR3 has 17 amino acids. The junction had 11 bases not matched to a gene; V was cut back by 3 bases and J by 5 bases. Here the CDR3 reads CASSPRQTGGTTGELFF. CDR3 DNA sequence: TGTGCCAGCTCACCCCGTCAGACGGGAGGGACGACCGGGGAGCTGTTTTTT.

This clone turned up a few times. The chain employs TRBV28 and TRBJ2-7, with D possibly being TRBD2 (6 bases). Germline CDR1 and CDR2: MDHEN and SYDVKM. CDR3 size: 15 residues. Trimming cost V 6 bases and J 4 bases, with 19 bases left between them. CDR3 residues: CASRPQGSGLYEQYF. For the CDR3, the DNA is TGTGCCAGCAGGCCCCAGGGCAGCGGGCTTTACGAGCAGTACTTC.

This chain uses TRBV19 with TRBJ2-3; TRBD2 agrees at 10 bases. Per germline, CDR1 LNHDA and CDR2 SQIVND (reference sequence). The CDR3 is 17 amino acids. The junction had 8 bases not matched to a gene; V was cut back by 5 bases and J by 0 bases. The CDR3 protein is CASSFSSGGVSTDTQYF. Written as DNA, the CDR3 is TGTGCCAGTAGTTTCTCTAGCGGGGGCGTTAGCACAGATACGCAGTATTTT.